The clone carrying this T cell receptor (beta chain) has only one observation. What it binds is unknown. This sample is drawn from a study of T cell responses to AZD1222 COVID-19 vaccine. The CDR3 contains 15 residues. V lost 1 base to trimming and J lost 5 bases; unmatched junction nucleotides: 4. Germline V gene sequence: CDR1 LGHNA, CDR2 YSLEER. Data came from immunoSEQ multiplex PCR; TCRdb stores just in-frame clones and leaves some out. Of roughly 140,000 clones listed, 80% to 90% are singletons. Study-level points and caveats: Donors were chiefly white British, with a greater number of females, and clonal diversity was perhaps underestimated. Variant regions that are unmutated are reportedly the target of nearly half of spike-specific TCRs. The peak T cell response came first, and repertoires were sampled only after it. Researchers report vaccine-associated CD4 TCRs spanning spike, with dominance at 160-218 and 743-854.

The gene calls are TRBV4-3 and TRBJ1-4; the match to TRBD1 covers 7 bases. The source is an adult who received the AZD1222 COVID-19 vaccine. This specimen consisted of peripheral blood, obtained 28 days after the second AZD1222 dose. The CDR3 loop reads CASSQGQGPNEKLFF. The CDR3, as DNA: TGCGCCAGCAGCCAAGGACAGGGTCCAAATGAAAAACTGTTTTTT.